Below, 26 T cell receptor beta chains from the same sample are listed, as sequenced in a study of early T cells in non-severe SARS-CoV-2 infection. Via MiXCR, TCRdb re-called the 5' RACE reads, giving one row per CDR3 protein. The sample holds tens of thousands of distinct CDR3 sequences, roughly a tenth seen once. The sample consisted of whole blood. Receptors were obtained from an adult who was a healthcare worker with PCR-confirmed SARS-CoV-2 infection or an uninfected control (not recorded which).

V is TRBV13 and J is TRBJ2-1; the D is unclear. This CDR3 is 13 amino acids long. V was pared by 5 bases and J by 9 bases, with 14 bases between. The germline V gene encodes CDR1 PRHDT and CDR2 FYEKMQ (reference sequence). The CDR3 loop reads CASSRQAQSEQFF. The CDR3 region has the DNA TGTGCCAGCAGCCGGCAGGCGCAATCTGAGCAGTTCTTC.

V gene TRBV27 combines with J gene TRBJ1-3, with 7 bases that match TRBD1. V dropped 8 bases and J dropped 2; count of bases not matched to a gene: 6. CDR3 length equals 14 residues. Looked up from germline, CDR1 is MNHEY and CDR2 is SMNVEV (reference sequence). The CDR3 DNA is TGTGCCAGCCGGGGACAGTCCGCTGGAAACACCATATATTTT. Its translation is CASRGQSAGNTIYF.

This clonotype has only a few counts. The chain recombines TRBV24-1 with TRBJ1-2; D is perhaps TRBD1 (5 bases). The CDR3 is made up of 14 amino acids. Germline V gene sequence: CDR1 KGHDR, CDR2 SFDVKD. V was cut by 2 bases and J by 4 bases, with 10 bases left in between. CDR3 sequence (DNA): TGTGCCACCAGTGATTCCCGGGACGGCTATGGCTACACCTTC. Encoded protein: CATSDSRDGYGYTF.

This clonotype was seen a few times. J is TRBJ2-1 and V is TRBV18; weak D call: TRBD1 (5 bases). V was cut by 0 bases and J by 8 bases, with 11 bases left in between. The CDR3 extends over 14 amino acids. Per germline, CDR1 KGHSH and CDR2 LQKENI. CDR3 region: CASSPPSRDDEQFF. As DNA, the CDR3 is TGTGCCAGCTCACCACCGTCCAGGGATGATGAGCAGTTCTTC. The variable domain in full, completed from reference TRBV18 and TRBJ2-1, reads NAGVMQNPRHLVRRRGQEARLRCSPMKGHSHVYWYRQLPEEGLKFMVYLQKENIIDESGMPKERFSAEFPKEGPSILRIQQVVRGDSAAYFCASSPPSRDDEQFFGPGTRLTVL.

This clonotype was detected many times. The chain couples TRBV29-1 to TRBJ2-3; TRBD2 matches at 9 bases. Germline CDR1 SQVTM, CDR2 ANQGSEA. Trimming took 0 bases from V and 6 from J; bases not matched to a gene: 1. The CDR3 extends over 13 amino acids. The CDR3 coding sequence is TGCAGCGTTGAAGACAGCGGGAGGGATACGCAGTATTTT. Translated, it gives CSVEDSGRDTQYF.

CDR3 residues: CASSYSNSGRAQMRDTQYF. The CDR3 DNA sequence: TGTGCCAGCAGTTACTCGAATAGCGGGAGGGCCCAGATGAGAGATACGCAGTATTTT. V usage is TRBV6-2 or TRBV6-3 and J usage is TRBJ2-3; 11 bases line up with TRBD2. This CDR3 is 19 amino acids long. J was trimmed by 5 bases and V by 0 bases; bases with no gene match: 13. The germline V gene has CDR1 MNHEY and CDR2 SVGEGT.

This clonotype has a count of ten or more. The V gene is TRBV29-1, the J gene TRBJ1-1; D gene uncertain. V lost 8 bases to trimming and J lost 7 bases, with 8 bases between them. The CDR3 consists of 9 residues. Germline values: CDR1 SQVTM, CDR2 ANQGSEA. The CDR3 sequence is CSRGVEAFF. CDR3 nucleotides: TGCAGCCGAGGTGTTGAAGCTTTCTTT.

This clonotype was counted ten times or more. V is TRBV7-9 and J is TRBJ2-7, with 10 bases lining up with TRBD2. Germline V CDR1 and CDR2: SEHNR, FQNEAQ (reference sequence). With 3 bases clipped from V and 6 bases from J, the junction kept 8 bases outside the gene matches. This CDR3 region has 15 residues. The CDR3 nucleotides read TGTGCCAGCAGCTTCACTAGCGGGACTTCTGGCGAGCAGTACTTC. It specifies CASSFTSGTSGEQYF.

This clonotype was picked up many times. This sequence joins TRBV6-2 or TRBV6-3 and TRBJ2-7; D unclear. The germline V gene encodes CDR1 MNHEY and CDR2 SVGEGT. The V and J ends lost 2 bases and 2 bases respectively, with 4 bases between them. The CDR3 loop spans 12 amino acids. CDR3 nucleotides: TGTGCCAGCAGTTACACCCCCTACGAGCAGTACTTC. Translated: CASSYTPYEQYF.

This clonotype was recorded many times. The genes are TRBV9 and TRBJ1-2, with 7 bases fitting TRBD1. V shed 0 bases, J shed 6 bases, and the junction held 8 bases outside the gene matches. The V gene's germline CDR1 is SGDLS and CDR2 YYNGEE. The CDR3 is 15 amino acids. The CDR3 DNA reads TGTGCCAGCAGCGTAGAACCAGGGGGATTGGATGGCTACACCTTC. Its translation is CASSVEPGGLDGYTF.

This clonotype was seen ten or more times. This chain joins TRBV18 and TRBJ1-5; D unresolved. Per germline, CDR1 KGHSH and CDR2 LQKENI. The CDR3 extends over 14 amino acids. The V end was cut by 6 bases, the J end by 0 bases, with 9 bases between. CDR3 coding DNA: TGTGCCAGCTCGAGGACGGATAGCAATCAGCCCCAGCATTTT. As protein: CASSRTDSNQPQHF.

This clonotype was detected a few times. CDR3 in amino acids: CASSRGAVPNSPLHF. As DNA, the CDR3 is TGTGCCAGCAGCCGGGGGGCCGTGCCTAATTCACCCCTCCACTTT. This chain joins TRBV3-1 and TRBJ1-6; D might be TRBD1 (6 bases). This CDR3 has 15 residues. V was cut by 4 bases and J by 6 bases, with 13 bases left in between. The germline V gene encodes CDR1 LGHDT and CDR2 YNNKEL (reference sequence).

The rearrangement uses TRBV13 and TRBJ2-1; maybe TRBD1 (6 bases). Looked up from germline, CDR1 is PRHDT and CDR2 is FYEKMQ (reference sequence). Trimming shortened V by 0 bases and J by 9 bases, and 12 bases separated the two germline ends. This CDR3 has 14 residues. CDR3 DNA sequence: TGTGCCAGCAGCTTAGGCAACAGGGTCCCTGAGCAGTTCTTC. Its translation is CASSLGNRVPEQFF.

CDR3 DNA: TGCAGCGTTGAGACCCCAGGGGGCTACGAGCAGTACTTC. Translating it yields CSVETPGGYEQYF. V is TRBV29-1 and J is TRBJ2-7, with TRBD1 identical over 7 bases. Losses at the gene ends were 3 bases for V and 3 bases for J; bases not matched to a gene: 5. Germline V CDR1 and CDR2: SQVTM, ANQGSEA. The CDR3 extends over 13 amino acids.

This clonotype was seen only a few times. The chain joins TRBV4-2 to TRBJ2-2; the D gene is possibly TRBD2 (5 bases). Trimming took 4 bases from V and 4 from J, leaving 16 bases between them. Germline V lookup: CDR1 LGHNA, CDR2 YNFKEQ. This CDR3 is built from 16 residues. CDR3 in amino acids: CASSPDLWIGTGELFF. CDR3 in DNA: TGTGCCAGCAGCCCGGACTTGTGGATAGGCACCGGGGAGCTGTTTTTT.

The chain links TRBV9 to TRBJ2-6; D remains ambiguous. Trimming cost V 0 bases and J 5 bases, with 9 bases left between them. The CDR3 spans 15 residues. From germline, CDR1 is SGDLS and CDR2 YYNGEE. The CDR3 sequence: CASSVEAGWANVLTF. Here the CDR3 DNA reads TGTGCCAGCAGCGTAGAGGCAGGTTGGGCCAACGTCCTGACTTTC.

This clonotype was counted ten times or more. Here the CDR3 reads CASSYSNRQPQHF. The CDR3 DNA sequence: TGTGCCAGCAGTTACTCGAATCGGCAGCCCCAGCATTTT. The rearrangement joins TRBV6-2 or TRBV6-3 to TRBJ1-5; D remains unclear. V was shortened by 0 bases and J by 7 bases, with 7 bases between the two germline ends. The CDR3 consists of 13 residues. The germline CDR1 and CDR2 sequences are MNHEY and SVGEGT.

This clonotype was seen a handful of times. This chain connects TRBV3-1 to TRBJ2-1, with 10 bases lining up with TRBD2. Germline assignment: CDR1 LGHDT and CDR2 YNNKEL (reference sequence). J was trimmed by 6 bases and V by 4 bases; bases with no gene match: 6. CDR3 length: 15 residues. For the CDR3, the DNA is TGTGCCAGCAGCCTCCGATGGACTAGCGGCAATGAGCAGTTCTTC. Its protein is CASSLRWTSGNEQFF.

This clonotype turned up a few times. The CDR3 here is CSAREVGGWSSYNEQFF. The CDR3 nucleotides are TGCAGTGCTAGAGAGGTAGGGGGATGGAGCTCCTACAATGAGCAGTTCTTC. The chain couples TRBV20-1 to TRBJ2-1; perhaps TRBD1 as D (6 bases). The CDR3 spans 17 residues. Per germline, CDR1 DFQATT and CDR2 SNEGSKA (reference sequence). V gave up 0 bases and J gave up 0 bases, with 15 bases separating them.

This clonotype was observed at least ten times. The rearrangement uses TRBV6-2 or TRBV6-3 and TRBJ2-5; D possibly corresponds to TRBD1 (6 bases). V gave up 2 bases and J gave up 2 bases, with 12 bases separating them. Germline V gene sequence: CDR1 MNHEY, CDR2 SVGEGT. This CDR3 spans 15 amino acids. CDR3 nucleotides: TGTGCCAGCAGTTACCTGGGACAAAGACAAGAGACCCAGTACTTC. Translating it yields CASSYLGQRQETQYF.

The sample holds many counts of this clonotype. The chain links TRBV7-2 to TRBJ2-1, with TRBD1 identical over 10 bases. From germline, CDR1 is SGHTA and CDR2 FQGNSA. Unmatched junction bases numbered 6, after V lost 2 bases and J lost 8 bases. The CDR3 extends over 15 amino acids. The chain's CDR3 is CASSLRDRGMYEQFF. The DNA of the CDR3 is TGTGCCAGCAGCTTAAGGGACAGGGGCATGTATGAGCAGTTCTTC.

V is TRBV30 and J is TRBJ1-1; D ambiguous. V lost 4 bases and J lost 1, with 7 bases in between. Germline lookup yields CDR1 GTSNPN and CDR2 SVGIG (reference sequence). The CDR3 is made up of 12 amino acids. CDR3: CAWKRANTEAFF. The DNA for the CDR3 is TGTGCCTGGAAGCGGGCGAACACTGAAGCTTTCTTT.

This chain links TRBV20-1 with TRBJ2-3; maybe TRBD2 (6 bases). From germline, CDR1 is DFQATT and CDR2 SNEGSKA (reference sequence). V was cut by 3 bases and J by 0 bases, with 10 bases left in between. The CDR3 extends over 14 amino acids. Written as DNA, the CDR3 is TGCAGTGCTAGTGAAGCGGGCAGCACAGATACGCAGTATTTT. It specifies CSASEAGSTDTQYF.

This clonotype was observed many times. Written as DNA, the CDR3 is TGTGCCAGCAGTTCCTCGGGACAGGGGAGCGATGGCTACACCTTC. As protein: CASSSSGQGSDGYTF. This chain uses TRBV6-1 with TRBJ1-2, with TRBD1 matching 10 bases. The V gene end was trimmed by 5 bases and the J gene end by 6 bases; junction bases not matched to a gene: 9. CDR3 size: 15 residues. Germline CDR1 MNHNS, CDR2 SASEGT.

This clonotype was counted ten times or more. The CDR3, as DNA: TGTGCCAGCAGTTTAGGACTCGAGCAGTTCTTC. This sequence encodes CASSLGLEQFF. This chain connects TRBV12-3 or TRBV12-4 to TRBJ2-1; no definite D call. V lost 1 base and J lost 10, with 5 bases in between. The CDR3 totals 11 residues.

The chain combines TRBV4-1 with TRBJ2-2, with no clear D. Per the germline V gene, CDR1 is MGHRA and CDR2 is YSYEKL. Trimming stripped 1 base from V and 7 bases from J, with 4 bases between. The CDR3 covers 12 residues. The CDR3 DNA sequence: TGCGCCAGCAGCCAAGTCCGCGGGGAGCTGTTTTTT. Amino acids: CASSQVRGELFF.